This T cell receptor beta chain was sequenced for a study of cytotoxic CD8 clonotypes in ibrutinib-treated CLL. Whole-study findings and limits: Treatment saw public clonotypes, which were uncommon, either contract or stay stable.

The V gene end was trimmed by 0 bases and the J gene end by 0 bases; junction bases not matched to a gene: 3. Per the germline V gene, CDR1 is LNHNV and CDR2 is YYDKDF (reference sequence). This CDR3 region has 17 residues. Remarks on this clone: Its antigen is not identified.

Data came from immunoSEQ multiplex PCR; TCRdb stores just in-frame clones and leaves some out. Of approximately 330,000 clones in the sample, around four fifths are singletons; the top ten hold about 6.3%. The clonotype comes from a human donor with chronic lymphocytic leukemia. The material sequenced was PBMCs, taken before ibrutinib treatment. J is TRBJ2-2 and V is TRBV15; 8 bases map to TRBD1. CDR3 DNA: TGTGCCACCAGCAGAGATACAGGGGGTGCGAACACCGGGGAGCTGTTTTTT. It yields the protein CATSRDTGGANTGELFF.